The clone carrying this T cell receptor (beta chain) was counted at least ten times. Germline-derived CDR1 and CDR2 are MNHEY and SMNVEV (reference sequence). The germline V and J ends were trimmed by 6 bases and 2 bases, with 14 bases remaining between them. The length of the CDR3 is 14 residues. The data were taken from a study of T cells in Graves' hyperthyroidism and ophthalmopathy. What was amplified from RNA transcripts were TCR beta CDR3 regions. The TCR CDR3 was amplified in a first-round RT-PCR using the HTBI primer set. TCRdb re-analysed the multiplex PCR reads in MiXCR, keeping a single row per CDR3 protein. Among 530,000 or so distinct CDR3 sequences listed, about 24% were seen once. Inclusion characteristics of ophthalmopathy patients comprised a Clinical Activity Score of at least 3, a NOSPECS grade of at least 4, and duration under 3 months. In making diagnoses, clinical symptoms, serum thyroxine and TRAb, thyroid ultrasound and orbital computed tomography were all used.

The origin of this receptor is a woman under 40 with Graves' ophthalmopathy. Sequences were obtained from blood. This sequence joins TRBV27 and TRBJ2-7; possible D gene TRBD1, 6 bases. The CDR3 nucleotides read TGTGCCAGCAGCAACCAGGACAGAACCTACGAGCAGTACTTC. Its translation is CASSNQDRTYEQYF.